A single sample is the source of the 17 T cell receptor beta chains below, sequenced in a study of blood T cell repertoires in COVID-19. Sequencing was performed with immunoSEQ multiplex PCR; in TCRdb, only in-frame clones are kept and a portion is missing. The data show fewer than 200,000 clones, just under 85% seen once. Source material: peripheral blood. These receptors were taken from a man between 40 and 49 years old who had recovered from COVID-19.

The table lists this clone with a few counts. The J gene is TRBJ1-2, the V gene TRBV18; the D gene is possibly TRBD1 (5 bases). The CDR3 contains 14 residues. Trimming removed 1 base from V and 4 bases from J, with 10 bases in between. The germline gives CDR1 KGHSH, CDR2 LQKENI. The CDR3: CASSPRGRAYGYTF. In DNA form, the CDR3 reads TGTGCCAGCTCACCACGGGGCAGGGCCTATGGCTACACCTTC. Full variable domain (outside the CDR3, taken from reference TRBV18 and TRBJ1-2): NAGVMQNPRHLVRRRGQEARLRCSPMKGHSHVYWYRQLPEEGLKFMVYLQKENIIDESGMPKERFSAEFPKEGPSILRIQQVVRGDSAAYFCASSPRGRAYGYTFGSGTRLTVV.

This chain links TRBV18 with TRBJ1-5, with D possibly TRBD1 on 5 matching bases. CDR3 length equals 13 residues. The germline V gene encodes CDR1 KGHSH and CDR2 LQKENI. V was pared by 6 bases and J by 7 bases, with 13 bases between. The CDR3 is CASSRDLGQPQHF. DNA for the CDR3: TGTGCCAGCTCGCGGGACCTCGGCCAGCCCCAGCATTTT.

This CDR3 is CASSLMDINYGYTF. The CDR3 region has the DNA TGTGCCAGCAGTTTAATGGACATCAACTATGGCTACACCTTC. V and J are TRBV28 and TRBJ1-2; tentatively, D is TRBD1 (5 bases). Trimming cost V 2 bases and J 2 bases, with 9 bases left between them. Germline-derived CDR1 and CDR2 are MDHEN and SYDVKM. The CDR3 extends over 14 amino acids.

Here the CDR3 reads CASSQDPGTNFNEQFF. For the CDR3, the DNA is TGTGCCAGCAGCCAAGACCCCGGGACTAATTTCAATGAGCAGTTCTTC. The rearrangement links TRBV3-1 (or the pseudogene TRBV3-2) to TRBJ2-1; 7 bases agree with TRBD2. J was trimmed by 6 bases and V by 0 bases; bases with no gene match: 8. The CDR3 contains 16 residues. Germline V gives CDR1 LGHDT, CDR2 YNNKEL (reference sequence).

The chain couples TRBV10-3 to TRBJ2-1; TRBD2 matches at 14 bases. The junction had 12 bases not matched to a gene; V was cut back by 8 bases and J by 15 bases. This CDR3 is 14 amino acids long. Germline values: CDR1 ENHRY, CDR2 SYGVKD. For the CDR3, the DNA is TGTGCCATCTGGCCCGGGACTAGCGGGAGCAGTATGTTCTTC. This encodes CAIWPGTSGSSMFF.

This chain connects TRBV18 to TRBJ2-7; TRBD2 aligns across 7 bases. J was trimmed by 5 bases and V by 6 bases; bases with no gene match: 10. The CDR3 spans 14 residues. CDR1 is KGHSH, CDR2 LQKENI, per germline. CDR3 in amino acids: CASSLTREKNEQYF. The CDR3 coding sequence is TGTGCCAGCTCCCTTACGCGGGAGAAGAACGAGCAGTACTTC.

V and J are TRBV2 and TRBJ1-6; perhaps TRBD1 as D (5 bases). This CDR3 is 16 amino acids long. V lost 7 bases to trimming and J lost 7 bases, with 20 bases between them. Germline assignment: CDR1 SNHLY and CDR2 FYNNEI. CDR3 region: CASTRTTEKGNSPLHF. CDR3 nucleotides: TGTGCCAGCACCCGAACCACAGAGAAGGGGAATTCACCCCTCCACTTT.

The gene calls are TRBV11-2 and TRBJ2-1; D is possibly TRBD2 (6 bases). V lost 5 bases, J lost 3 bases, and 17 bases lay in between. The germline V gene encodes CDR1 SGHAT and CDR2 FQNNGV. The CDR3 spans 16 residues. CDR3 region: CASSPLGAGNYNEQFF. The CDR3 nucleotides are TGTGCCAGCAGCCCTCTCGGAGCGGGCAACTACAATGAGCAGTTCTTC. The full variable domain, completed using reference TRBV11-2 and TRBJ2-1, is EAGVAQSPRYKIIEKRQSVAFWCNPISGHATLYWYQQILGQGPKLLIQFQNNGVVDDSQLPKDRFSAERLKGVDSTLKIQPAKLEDSAVYLCASSPLGAGNYNEQFFGPGTRLTVL.

The CDR3 sequence: CASGPSYEQYF. CDR3 bases: TGTGCCAGCGGCCCCTCCTACGAGCAGTACTTC. The chain joins TRBV2 to TRBJ2-7; D remains unclear. Germline V gene lookup returns CDR1 SNHLY and CDR2 FYNNEI. The germline V and J ends were trimmed by 8 bases and 0 bases, with 5 bases remaining between them. The CDR3 is made up of 11 amino acids. The full variable domain, in which reference TRBV2 and TRBJ2-7 provide the parts outside the CDR3, is EPEVTQTPSHQVTQMGQEVILRCVPISNHLYFYWYRQILGQKVEFLVSFYNNEISEKSEIFDDQFSVERPDGSNFTLKIRSTKLEDSAMYFCASGPSYEQYFGPGTRLTVT.

J is TRBJ2-4 and V is TRBV11-3, with D perhaps matching TRBD1 (6 bases). This CDR3 is 16 amino acids long. Per the germline V gene, CDR1 is SGHNT and CDR2 is YENEEA. The ends were cut back, 1 base at V and 2 bases at J, with 12 bases in the middle. The CDR3 DNA sequence: TGTGCCAGCAGCTTAGCAGGGGTTGGGTCCAAAAACATTCAGTACTTC. Translating it yields CASSLAGVGSKNIQYF. The full variable domain, rest sourced from reference TRBV11-3 and TRBJ2-4, is EAGVVQSPRYKIIEKKQPVAFWCNPISGHNTLYWYLQNLGQGPELLIRYENEEAVDDSQLPKDRFSAERLKGVDSTLKIQPAELGDSAVYLCASSLAGVGSKNIQYFGAGTRLSVL.

V gene TRBV20-1 combines with J gene TRBJ2-3, with no clear D. Trimming took 0 bases from V and 10 from J, leaving 8 bases between them. Germline CDR1 is DFQATT and CDR2 is SNEGSKA (reference sequence). The CDR3 has 11 residues. This CDR3 is CSAREYRAQYF. CDR3 DNA: TGCAGTGCTAGAGAATATCGGGCGCAGTATTTT.

This chain joins TRBV7-2 and TRBJ2-5; possible D gene TRBD2, 6 bases. This CDR3 comprises 13 residues. V was cut by 1 base and J by 3 bases, with 6 bases left in between. Germline CDR1 and CDR2: SGHTA and FQGNSA. The CDR3 nucleotides are TGTGCCAGCAGCTTAGGGGGGGAAGAGACCCAGTACTTC. This sequence encodes CASSLGGEETQYF.

The chain is built from TRBV11-2 and TRBJ2-7; D possibly corresponds to TRBD2 (6 bases). V lost 5 bases, J lost 6 bases, and 11 bases lay in between. The length of the CDR3 is 12 residues. Germline CDR1 SGHAT, CDR2 FQNNGV. This CDR3 reads CASSLGGGEQYF. The CDR3 bases are TGTGCCAGCAGCCTGGGGGGAGGCGAGCAGTACTTC. The full variable domain, rest sourced from reference TRBV11-2 and TRBJ2-7, is EAGVAQSPRYKIIEKRQSVAFWCNPISGHATLYWYQQILGQGPKLLIQFQNNGVVDDSQLPKDRFSAERLKGVDSTLKIQPAKLEDSAVYLCASSLGGGEQYFGPGTRLTVT.

The chain combines TRBV30 with TRBJ2-2, with TRBD2 matching over 11 bases. The J segment lost 7 bases and the V segment lost 3 bases, leaving 13 bases of the junction unmatched. Per germline, CDR1 GTSNPN and CDR2 SVGIG (reference sequence). The CDR3 is made up of 17 amino acids. The CDR3 here is CAWSSNLLAGVFGELFF. The DNA for the CDR3 is TGTGCCTGGAGCTCCAACCTACTAGCGGGAGTGTTCGGGGAGCTGTTTTTT.

The V gene is TRBV7-2, the J gene TRBJ2-2, with 11 nucleotides matching TRBD2. CDR1 is SGHTA, CDR2 FQGNSA, per germline. V dropped 7 bases and J dropped 4; count of bases not matched to a gene: 5. The CDR3 runs 15 residues. DNA for the CDR3: TGTGCCAGCAACCTAGCGGGAGGAGGCACCGGGGAGCTGTTTTTT. As protein: CASNLAGGGTGELFF.

V gene TRBV4-3 combines with J gene TRBJ2-7; tentatively, D is TRBD2 (5 bases). This CDR3 spans 14 amino acids. Trimming shortened V by 0 bases and J by 9 bases, and 15 bases separated the two germline ends. The V gene's germline CDR1 is LGHNA and CDR2 YSLEER. CDR3: CASSQDQRTQVQYF. The CDR3 DNA follows: TGCGCCAGCAGCCAAGATCAGCGGACTCAAGTGCAGTACTTC.

V usage is TRBV2 and J usage is TRBJ1-4; 9 bases match TRBD1. The CDR3 is 13 amino acids. V gave up 8 bases and J gave up 6 bases; unmatched junction bases: 4. Germline assignment: CDR1 SNHLY and CDR2 FYNNEI. For the CDR3, the DNA is TGTGCCAGCGTCCGGGACAGGGATGAAAAACTGTTTTTT. Translated: CASVRDRDEKLFF.